What follows are 10 T cell receptor beta chains derived from one specimen sequenced in a study of regulatory T cells in long-lasting Graves disease (dated by TCRdb to the early 2020s). Library method: multiplex PCR. Sequencing was performed on an Illumina HiSeq 4000. To build TCR beta libraries, CDR3 regions were amplified by Arm-PCR using iRepertoire HTBI primers. TCRdb passed the public sequencing reads through fastp at Q25 and MiXCR, retaining productive beta sequences. One record per CDR3 amino acid sequence lists the most common genes and DNA. The sample contains about 560,000 distinct CDR3 sequences, roughly 15% of them found a single time. Jointly, the top ten make up approximately 12% of the sample. Interpreted using the paper, the time point label stands for: newly diagnosed GD, antithyroid drugs for less than 3 months. RNA was extracted from PBMCs in TRIzol for both TCR sequencing and RNA sequencing.

These sequences were also reported in another study, on T cells in Graves' hyperthyroidism and ophthalmopathy.

The sequenced sample was peripheral blood mononuclear cells (PBMCs), obtained at new diagnosis, from a patient treated with antithyroid drugs. The receptors stem from a man between 18 and 29 years old with Graves disease. Donor details come from another sample of the same person, matched by shared clones.

The table lists this clonotype with a few counts. The rearrangement joins TRBV20-1 to TRBJ1-1; a possible D gene is TRBD1 (5 bases). The CDR3 has 12 residues. CDR1 and CDR2 from the germline V gene are DFQATT and SNEGSKA (reference sequence). Trimming removed 5 bases at V and 1 base at J, with 8 bases between. The CDR3 DNA is TGCAGTGCTCCAGACAGGAACACTGAAGCTTTCTTT. This gives the protein CSAPDRNTEAFF.

The chain joins TRBV6-1 to TRBJ2-3, with 9 bases fitting TRBD1. The CDR3 is 16 residues long. Trimming at V came to 8 bases and at J to 2 bases, leaving 11 bases not matched to a gene. Germline CDR1 and CDR2: MNHNS and SASEGT. The CDR3 bases are TGTGCCAGCGGGAAAAACCGGGACAGGGACACAGATACGCAGTATTTT. Residues: CASGKNRDRDTDTQYF.

This clonotype was seen ten or more times. The chain links TRBV6-2 or TRBV6-3 to TRBJ2-1; 11 bases agree with TRBD1. There are 16 residues in the CDR3. The ends lost 1 base at V and 9 bases at J; junction bases unmatched: 8. CDR1 and CDR2 (germline): MNHEY, SVGEGT. The CDR3 is CASSYFPGQGAIEQFF. The DNA for the CDR3 is TGTGCCAGCAGTTACTTCCCCGGACAGGGGGCGATTGAGCAGTTCTTC.

The CDR3 sequence is CASSGGTGWADTQYF. Written as DNA, the CDR3 is TGTGCCAGCAGTGGCGGGACAGGGTGGGCAGATACGCAGTATTTT. V is TRBV6-1 and J is TRBJ2-3, with 9 bases matching TRBD1. The CDR3 spans 15 residues. J lost 4 bases, V lost 4 bases, and 6 bases had no gene match. Germline V gene data show CDR1 as MNHNS and CDR2 as SASEGT.

This clonotype was counted at least ten times. CDR3 nucleotides: TGTGCCAGCAGTTTAGTAAGGGGGAATTCACCCCTCCACTTT. Protein sequence: CASSLVRGNSPLHF. The rearrangement links TRBV28 to TRBJ1-6; D possibly corresponds to TRBD1 (6 bases). Germline values: CDR1 MDHEN, CDR2 SYDVKM. V was trimmed by 2 bases and J by 7 bases, leaving 9 bases between them. The CDR3 has 14 amino acids.

Comment on this clonotype: A read error may be the cause here, since a much bigger clone is one base away. The chain has TRBV28 and TRBJ2-5; perhaps TRBD2 as D (6 bases). V lost 2 bases to trimming and J lost 3 bases, with 13 bases between them. Germline V gene sequence: CDR1 MDHEN, CDR2 SYDVKM. The CDR3 covers 15 residues. The CDR3 here is CASSLGLASKETQYF. CDR3 DNA sequence: TGTGCCAGCAGTTTAGGGCTAGCGTCAAAAGAGACCCAGTACTTC.

This clonotype has a count of ten or more. In nucleotides, the CDR3 is TGTGCCAGCGGGACAGGTCGGGGCTACAATGAGCAGTTCTTC. Translation: CASGTGRGYNEQFF. The gene calls are TRBV28 and TRBJ2-1, with 8 bases aligning to TRBD1. V lost 8 bases to trimming and J lost 3 bases; unmatched junction nucleotides: 6. From germline, CDR1 is MDHEN and CDR2 SYDVKM. The CDR3 has 14 residues.

This clonotype was detected only a few times. The chain carries TRBV5-1 and TRBJ1-4; D not resolved. Germline V CDR1 and CDR2: SGHRS, YFSETQ. The CDR3 totals 14 residues. Deletions cut 0 bases from V and 13 bases from J, with 16 bases between. CDR3 DNA sequence: TGCGCCAGCAGCTTGGAGCCGCGGGAATCACGACTGTTTTTT. Translation gives CASSLEPRESRLFF.

The rearrangement links TRBV30 to TRBJ2-7, with D perhaps TRBD2 (6 bases). The V gene lost 3 bases and the J gene lost 6 bases, with 15 bases spanning the gap. Germline CDR1 is GTSNPN and CDR2 is SVGIG (reference sequence). The CDR3 runs 13 residues. This CDR3 reads CAWSAGPSTEQYF. CDR3 DNA: TGTGCCTGGAGCGCGGGACCCTCCACCGAGCAGTACTTC.

The table lists this clonotype with a few counts. This chain links TRBV5-6 with TRBJ2-1; 12 bases are a match to TRBD2. The CDR3 length is 17 residues. V was pared by 0 bases and J by 7 bases, with 8 bases of the junction left unmatched. The germline CDR1 and CDR2 sequences are SGHDT and YYEEEE. In DNA form, the CDR3 reads TGTGCCAGCAGCTTGGTCCGGCTAGCGGGAGGGTTTAATGAGCAGTTCTTC. Translated, it gives CASSLVRLAGGFNEQFF.